This T cell receptor (beta chain) derives from a study of T cells in Graves' hyperthyroidism and ophthalmopathy. The CDR3 regions of TCR beta were amplified from RNA transcripts. The TCR CDR3 was amplified in a first-round RT-PCR using the HTBI primer set. TCRdb processed the multiplex PCR reads anew with MiXCR; each CDR3 protein has one entry. Here the sample spans some 550,000 distinct CDR3 sequences, less than 25% being singletons. Notes on this clonotype: Its cognate antigen is unknown.

When ophthalmopathy did not progress within 18 months, Graves' hyperthyroidism was considered stable. Exclusion criteria comprised uncontrolled infection, other autoimmune disease, pregnancy or lactation. Study outcomes and limitations: From stable hyperthyroidism, ophthalmopathy was separated by a 13 V-J model.

CDR1 is MNHEY, CDR2 SVGEGT, per germline. CDR3 length: 13 residues. Deletions cut 6 bases from V and 5 bases from J, with 13 bases between. This chain uses TRBV6-2 or TRBV6-3 with TRBJ1-1; D uncertain. This clonotype was sampled from a man aged 18 to 30 with Graves' hyperthyroidism. Sequencing used blood. For the CDR3, the DNA is TGTGCCAGCAGATGGACGCGTGGGACTGAAGCTTTCTTT. Its translation is CASRWTRGTEAFF.